This TCR beta chain appears in the sequencing data of a study of technical replicates of blood from a handful of donors. Assay used: immunoSEQ multiplex PCR; TCRdb lists only in-frame clones, some missing. The data show tens of thousands of clones, more than 90% seen once. The CDR3 loop spans 16 amino acids. The germline V and J ends were trimmed by 1 base and 0 bases, with 13 bases remaining between them. CDR1 SGHRS and CDR2 YFSETQ come from the germline V gene. The rearrangement links TRBV5-1 to TRBJ1-2; TRBD1 might be the D (5 bases). Sample: T cells isolated from PBMCs. This TCR was sampled from a human donor in good health. Some clones in this sample may be carry-over from other donors' samples. The chain's CDR3 is CASSLSGATSNYGYTF. The DNA for the CDR3 is TGCGCCAGCAGCTTGAGTGGGGCCACCTCTAACTATGGCTACACCTTC.